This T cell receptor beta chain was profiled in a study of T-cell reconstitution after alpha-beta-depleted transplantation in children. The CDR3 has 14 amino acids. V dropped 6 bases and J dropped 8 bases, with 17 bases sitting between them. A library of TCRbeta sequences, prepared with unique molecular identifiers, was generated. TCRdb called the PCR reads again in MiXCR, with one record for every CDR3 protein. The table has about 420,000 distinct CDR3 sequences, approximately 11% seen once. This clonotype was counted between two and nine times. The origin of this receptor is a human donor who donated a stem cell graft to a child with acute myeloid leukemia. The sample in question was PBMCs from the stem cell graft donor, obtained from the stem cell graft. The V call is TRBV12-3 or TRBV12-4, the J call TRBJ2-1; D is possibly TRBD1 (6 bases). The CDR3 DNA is TGTGCCAGCAGATACGCTCAGGGGATCGATGAGCAGTTCTTC. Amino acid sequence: CASRYAQGIDEQFF.